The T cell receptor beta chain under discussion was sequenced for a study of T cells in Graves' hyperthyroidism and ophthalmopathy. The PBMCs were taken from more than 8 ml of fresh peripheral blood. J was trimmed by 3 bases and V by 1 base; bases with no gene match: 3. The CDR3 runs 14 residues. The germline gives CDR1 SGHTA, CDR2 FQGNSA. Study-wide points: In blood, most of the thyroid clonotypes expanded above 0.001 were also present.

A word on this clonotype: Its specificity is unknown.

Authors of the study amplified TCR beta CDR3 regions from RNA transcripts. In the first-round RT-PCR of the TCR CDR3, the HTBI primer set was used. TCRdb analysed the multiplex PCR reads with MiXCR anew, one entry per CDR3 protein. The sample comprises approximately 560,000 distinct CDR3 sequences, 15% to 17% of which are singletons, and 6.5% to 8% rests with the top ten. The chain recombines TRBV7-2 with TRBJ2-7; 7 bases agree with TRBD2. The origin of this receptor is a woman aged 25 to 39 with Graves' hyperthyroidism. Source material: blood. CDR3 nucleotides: TGTGCCAGCAGCTTAGGGGGGGGACTCTACGAGCAGTACTTC. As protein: CASSLGGGLYEQYF.